Following are 8 T cell receptor beta chains from one sample sequenced in a study of PD-1 blockade in mismatch repair-deficient tumors. The repertoire was sequenced with immunoSEQ multiplex PCR; TCRdb's copy has only in-frame clones and lacks some. The table has some 110,000 clones, 60% to 85% seen once; the top ten hold around 4.7%. The sequenced sample was peripheral blood, obtained about 13 months after starting pembrolizumab. The receptors here all came from an adult with mismatch repair-deficient cancer.

The V and J genes are TRBV5-1 and TRBJ2-1, with 9 bases lining up with TRBD1. The trim removed 4 bases at V and 6 bases at J, leaving 8 bases unmatched. CDR1 is SGHRS, CDR2 YFSETQ, per germline. This CDR3 is 15 amino acids long. CDR3 region: CASSTFPGQGNEQFF. The CDR3 coding sequence is TGCGCCAGCAGCACTTTTCCGGGACAGGGCAATGAGCAGTTCTTC.

Only a few counts were recorded for this clone. The J gene is TRBJ1-2, the V gene TRBV6-5; D gene uncertain. This CDR3 has 13 residues. Trimming cost V 5 bases and J 8 bases, with 15 bases left between them. The germline V gene encodes CDR1 MNHEY and CDR2 SVGAGI. The CDR3 DNA reads TGTGCCAGCAGTCCACTGGGCGTTGGAGGCTACACCTTC. Its protein is CASSPLGVGGYTF.

The J gene is TRBJ2-7, the V gene TRBV6-1; D is uncertain. Deletions cut 6 bases from V and 3 bases from J, with 15 bases between. Germline assignment: CDR1 MNHNS and CDR2 SASEGT. The CDR3 is 14 amino acids. The DNA for the CDR3 is TGTGCCAGCAGCGAACGTACCCGAGACTACGAGCAGTACTTC. This gives the protein CASSERTRDYEQYF.

The chain couples TRBV6-1 to TRBJ1-2; 7 nucleotides match TRBD1. CDR1 and CDR2 from the germline V gene are MNHNS and SASEGT. V was clipped by 6 bases and J by 4 bases; unmatched bases: 8. The CDR3 sequence is 14 residues long. Here the CDR3 DNA reads TGTGCCAGCAGGACCGACAGGGCGTTCTATGGCTACACCTTC. Its translation is CASRTDRAFYGYTF.

J is TRBJ2-7 and V is TRBV11-2; 7 bases line up with TRBD2. The CDR3 contains 15 residues. The ends lost 0 bases at V and 3 bases at J; junction bases unmatched: 5. Germline V CDR1 and CDR2: SGHAT, FQNNGV. This chain's CDR3 is CASSLDSGLYYEQYF. DNA of the CDR3: TGTGCCAGCAGCTTAGATAGCGGGTTATACTACGAGCAGTACTTC.

J is TRBJ2-1 and V is TRBV7-3; TRBD2 is a possible D gene (6 bases). The ends were cut back, 2 bases at V and 8 bases at J, with 13 bases in the middle. There are 14 residues in the CDR3. Per germline, CDR1 SGHTA and CDR2 FQGTGA. The CDR3 sequence is CASSLLRRGDEQFF. DNA for the CDR3: TGTGCCAGCAGCTTACTGCGGCGGGGCGATGAGCAGTTCTTC.

The V and J genes are TRBV6-6 and TRBJ2-3; no definite D call. With 7 bases removed from V and 2 bases from J, the gap between germline ends came to 10 bases. The germline gives CDR1 MNHNY, CDR2 SVGAGI (reference sequence). The CDR3 runs to 13 residues. The CDR3 DNA reads as TGTGCCAGCAACACCCTCACCACAGATACGCAGTATTTT. This encodes CASNTLTTDTQYF.

V is TRBV9 and J is TRBJ2-5; possible D gene TRBD2, 6 bases. The CDR3 extends over 15 amino acids. V shed 0 bases and J shed 5 bases, with 14 bases lying between them. Germline values: CDR1 SGDLS, CDR2 YYNGEE. The CDR3 here is CASSVGPRSGETQYF. Here the CDR3 DNA reads TGTGCCAGCAGCGTAGGTCCTAGAAGCGGGGAGACCCAGTACTTC.